This T cell receptor (beta chain) derives from a study of control samples from healthy donors and cancer patients. A remark on this clone: Other DNA sequences in the same sample also yield this CDR3.

The protocol was immunoSEQ multiplex PCR, while the TCRdb copy is restricted to in-frame clones and leaves out a portion. The repertoire includes about 69,000 clones, roughly 89% of them detected once, and roughly 6% sits in the top ten. The CDR3 totals 16 residues. CDR1 SGHNT and CDR2 YYREEE come from the germline V gene (reference sequence). Trimming took 4 bases from V and 7 from J, leaving 23 bases between them. The chain uses TRBV5-4 and TRBJ1-2; D might be TRBD1 (6 bases). Sequences were obtained from PBMCs. This clonotype originated in a man aged 55 to 70 with colorectal cancer. The CDR3 protein is CASSAGGGGGLGGYTF. The CDR3 DNA reads TGTGCCAGCAGCGCCGGGGGGGGCGGGGGGCTCGGTGGCTACACCTTC.